Below are 8 T cell receptor beta chains sequenced from a single sample in a study of beta chain features in type 1 diabetes. Sequencing targeted expressed TCRB transcripts, as all isolated RNA had been reverse transcribed. Repertoires were generated with immunoSEQ multiplex PCR, while TCRdb's copy carries only in-frame clones and drops some. This sample has about 930,000 clones, with about 17% found just once. Sequencing input: naive CD4+ T cells from blood. These TCRs come from a woman under 30 in good health.

This clone was seen a handful of times. The V and J genes are TRBV5-1 and TRBJ1-1; 8 bases line up with TRBD1. CDR3 size: 17 residues. The V and J ends lost 9 bases and 4 bases, in that order; junction bases with no gene match: 20. Germline V gene lookup returns CDR1 SGHRS and CDR2 YFSETQ. For the CDR3, the DNA is TGCGCCATTGCGACCCCTGCTCCCAGGGGGCAAGTCACTGAAGCTTTCTTT. Its translation is CAIATPAPRGQVTEAFF.

This clone was recorded a few times. The chain employs TRBV6-5 and TRBJ2-6, with 8 positions matching TRBD2. The germline V gene has CDR1 MNHEY and CDR2 SVGAGI. The CDR3 spans 14 residues. V gave up 8 bases and J gave up 3 bases; unmatched junction bases: 3. The CDR3 bases are TGTGCCAGCCGGGGGGGCTTTGGGGCCAACGTCCTGACTTTC. Amino acid sequence: CASRGGFGANVLTF.

The chain is built from TRBV6-5 and TRBJ1-2, with D uncertain. The germline gives CDR1 MNHEY, CDR2 SVGAGI. The germline V and J ends were trimmed by 3 bases and 3 bases, with 8 bases remaining between them. The CDR3 has 13 residues. CDR3 in DNA: TGTGCCAGCAGTTATCAGGACTACTATGGCTACACCTTC. It yields the protein CASSYQDYYGYTF.

This clone was seen more than once but under ten times. This chain connects TRBV28 to TRBJ1-1; D may be TRBD1 (6 bases). Trimming took off 3 bases at V and 1 base at J, with 15 bases between the two ends. CDR1 is MDHEN, CDR2 SYDVKM, per germline. CDR3 length: 16 residues. The chain's CDR3 is CASSFSGGRANTEAFF. The CDR3 bases are TGTGCCAGCAGTTTTAGTGGGGGCAGGGCGAACACTGAAGCTTTCTTT.

The gene calls are TRBV7-8 and TRBJ2-5; 9 bases are a match to TRBD1. The CDR3 is 15 residues long. Germline V lookup: CDR1 SGHVS, CDR2 FQNEAQ. The ends lost 7 bases at V and 2 bases at J; junction bases unmatched: 8. The chain's CDR3 is CASTKGQGPQETQYF. DNA for the CDR3: TGTGCCAGCACCAAGGGACAGGGACCTCAAGAGACCCAGTACTTC.

The rearrangement links TRBV7-9 to TRBJ2-5; D unresolved. Germline CDR1 is SEHNR and CDR2 is FQNEAQ (reference sequence). The CDR3 is made up of 14 amino acids. The ends were cut back, 0 bases at V and 1 base at J, with 6 bases in the middle. CDR3 DNA sequence: TGTGCCAGCAGCTTAGCCGACCCCCAAGAGACCCAGTACTTC. Translated, it gives CASSLADPQETQYF.

Remarks on this clone: Additional DNA sequences in this sample encode the identical CDR3. This chain links TRBV7-9 with TRBJ2-3; D gene unclear. The CDR3 totals 15 residues. V lost 0 bases and J lost 0, with 7 bases in between. From germline, CDR1 is SEHNR and CDR2 FQNEAQ (reference sequence). The CDR3 sequence is CASSLAGTSTDTQYF. The DNA for the CDR3 is TGTGCCAGCAGCTTAGCCGGAACTAGCACAGATACGCAGTATTTT.

This clone turned up a few times. V usage is TRBV5-1 and J usage is TRBJ2-7, with D perhaps given as TRBD1 or TRBD2 (5 bases each). V was trimmed by 9 bases and J by 0 bases, leaving 13 bases between them. There are 13 residues in the CDR3. Germline V lookup: CDR1 SGHRS, CDR2 YFSETQ. The CDR3 nucleotides are TGCGCCACTAGTGTGGGGACCTCCTACGAGCAGTACTTC. It codes for CATSVGTSYEQYF.